In its sample, the clone carrying this T cell receptor beta chain was seen many times. This sample is drawn from a study of CD8+ T cells in alopecia areata. cDNA serving as the sequencing template came from extracted, reverse transcribed RNA. Clones were read by immunoSEQ multiplex PCR, and TCRdb kept only the in-frame ones, dropping some. The table lists 90,000 to 130,000 clones, approximately 60% of them singletons. CDR1 and CDR2 from the germline V gene are SGHDN and FVKESK. V lost 5 bases, J lost 0 bases, and 10 bases lay in between. The CDR3 contains 14 residues. Sequenced material: CD8+ T cells sorted from blood. V usage is TRBV14 and J usage is TRBJ2-5, with D hard to call. The clonotype was recovered from a human donor in good health. The CDR3 region is CASSSPQYQETQYF. Written as DNA, the CDR3 is TGTGCCAGCAGCTCGCCACAGTACCAAGAGACCCAGTACTTC.